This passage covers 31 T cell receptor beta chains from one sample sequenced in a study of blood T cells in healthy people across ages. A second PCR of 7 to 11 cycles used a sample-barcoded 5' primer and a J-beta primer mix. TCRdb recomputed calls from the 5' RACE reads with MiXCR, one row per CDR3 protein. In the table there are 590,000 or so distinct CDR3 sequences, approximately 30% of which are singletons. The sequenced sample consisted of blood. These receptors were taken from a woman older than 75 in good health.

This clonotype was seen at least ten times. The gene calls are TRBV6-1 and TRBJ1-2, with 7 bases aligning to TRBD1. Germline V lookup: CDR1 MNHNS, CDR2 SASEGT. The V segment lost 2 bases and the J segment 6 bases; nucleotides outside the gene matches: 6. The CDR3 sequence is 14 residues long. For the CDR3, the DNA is TGTGCCAGCAGTGAACGTCGGCAGGGGGATGGCTACACCTTC. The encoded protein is CASSERRQGDGYTF.

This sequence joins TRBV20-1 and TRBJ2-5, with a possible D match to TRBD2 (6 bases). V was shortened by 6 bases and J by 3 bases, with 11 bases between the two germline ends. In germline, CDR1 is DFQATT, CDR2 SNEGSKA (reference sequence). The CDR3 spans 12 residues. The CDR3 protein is CSAILAKETQYF. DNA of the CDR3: TGCAGTGCAATACTAGCTAAAGAGACCCAGTACTTC.

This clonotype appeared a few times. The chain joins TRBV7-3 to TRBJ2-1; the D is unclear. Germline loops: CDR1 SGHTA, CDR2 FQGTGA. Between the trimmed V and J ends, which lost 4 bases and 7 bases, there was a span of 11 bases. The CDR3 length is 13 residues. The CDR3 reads CASSSPEGNEQFF. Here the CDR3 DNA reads TGTGCCAGCAGCTCCCCCGAAGGAAATGAGCAGTTCTTC.

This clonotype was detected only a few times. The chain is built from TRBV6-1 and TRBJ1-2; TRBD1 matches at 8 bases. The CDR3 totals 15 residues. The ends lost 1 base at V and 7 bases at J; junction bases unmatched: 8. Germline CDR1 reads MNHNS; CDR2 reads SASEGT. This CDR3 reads CASSEGRAGGGGYTF. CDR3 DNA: TGTGCCAGCAGTGAAGGCCGGGCAGGGGGCGGTGGCTACACCTTC.

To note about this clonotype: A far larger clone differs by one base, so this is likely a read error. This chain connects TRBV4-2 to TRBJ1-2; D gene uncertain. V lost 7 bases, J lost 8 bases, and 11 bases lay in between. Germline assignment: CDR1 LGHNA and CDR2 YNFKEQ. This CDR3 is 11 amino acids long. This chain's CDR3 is CASTQSRGYTF. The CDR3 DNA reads TGTGCCAGCACCCAGAGTAGGGGCTACACCTTC.

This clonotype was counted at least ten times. As DNA, the CDR3 is TGTGCCAGCAGTTTAACCGGACAGGGGAACTATGGCTACACCTTC. This encodes CASSLTGQGNYGYTF. This sequence joins TRBV12-3 or TRBV12-4 and TRBJ1-2; TRBD1 agrees at 9 bases. J was trimmed by 2 bases and V by 2 bases; bases with no gene match: 3. This CDR3 comprises 15 residues.

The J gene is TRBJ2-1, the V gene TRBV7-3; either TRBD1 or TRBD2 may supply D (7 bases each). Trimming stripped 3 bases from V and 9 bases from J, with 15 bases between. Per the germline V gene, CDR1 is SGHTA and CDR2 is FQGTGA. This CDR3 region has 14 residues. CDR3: CASSFARGGREQFF. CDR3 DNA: TGTGCCAGCAGCTTCGCCAGGGGGGGTCGTGAGCAGTTCTTC.

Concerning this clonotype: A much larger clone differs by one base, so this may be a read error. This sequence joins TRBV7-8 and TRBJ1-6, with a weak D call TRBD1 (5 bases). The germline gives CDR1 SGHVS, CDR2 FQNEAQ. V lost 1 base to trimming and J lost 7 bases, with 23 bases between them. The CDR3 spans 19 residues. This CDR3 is CASSLVGRGQKVLNSPLHF. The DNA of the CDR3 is TGTGCCAGCAGCTTAGTGGGTCGGGGCCAGAAGGTTTTAAATTCACCCCTCCACTTT.

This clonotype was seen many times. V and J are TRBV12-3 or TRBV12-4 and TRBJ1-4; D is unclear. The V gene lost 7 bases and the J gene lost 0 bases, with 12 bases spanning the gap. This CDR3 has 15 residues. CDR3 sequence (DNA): TGTGCCAGCACCTTACGGGGTTCAACTAATGAAAAACTGTTTTTT. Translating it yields CASTLRGSTNEKLFF.

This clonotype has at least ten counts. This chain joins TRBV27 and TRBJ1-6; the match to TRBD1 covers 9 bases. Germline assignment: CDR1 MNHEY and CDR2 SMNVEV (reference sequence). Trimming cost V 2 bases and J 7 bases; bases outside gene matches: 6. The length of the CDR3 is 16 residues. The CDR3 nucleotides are TGTGCCAGCAGTTTAGGGGGACAGGGAGGGAATTCACCCCTCCACTTT. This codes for CASSLGGQGGNSPLHF.

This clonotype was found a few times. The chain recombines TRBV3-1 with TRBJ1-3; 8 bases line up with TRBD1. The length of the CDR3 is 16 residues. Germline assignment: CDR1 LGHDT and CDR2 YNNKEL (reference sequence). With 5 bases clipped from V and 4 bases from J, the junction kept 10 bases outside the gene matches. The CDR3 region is CASSGTTGVEGNTIYF. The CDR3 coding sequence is TGTGCCAGCAGCGGGACGACAGGGGTGGAAGGAAACACCATATATTTT.

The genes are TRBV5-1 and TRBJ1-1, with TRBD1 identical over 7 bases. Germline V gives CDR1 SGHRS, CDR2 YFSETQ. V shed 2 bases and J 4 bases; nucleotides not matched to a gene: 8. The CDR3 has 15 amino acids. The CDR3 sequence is CASSLGGRRGTEAFF. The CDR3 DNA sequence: TGCGCCAGCAGCTTAGGGGGCCGTCGTGGCACTGAAGCTTTCTTT.

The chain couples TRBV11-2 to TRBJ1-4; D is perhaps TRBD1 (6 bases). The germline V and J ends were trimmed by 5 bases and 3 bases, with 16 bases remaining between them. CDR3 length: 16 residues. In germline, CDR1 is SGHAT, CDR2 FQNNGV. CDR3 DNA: TGTGCCAGCAGCCCCGGGGGGCGAAGGGCTAATGAAAAACTGTTTTTT. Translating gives CASSPGGRRANEKLFF.

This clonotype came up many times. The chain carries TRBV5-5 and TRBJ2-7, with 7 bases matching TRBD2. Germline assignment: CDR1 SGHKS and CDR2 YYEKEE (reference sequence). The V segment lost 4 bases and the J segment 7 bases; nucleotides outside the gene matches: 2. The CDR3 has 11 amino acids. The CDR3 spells CASSRTREQYF. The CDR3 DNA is TGTGCCAGCAGCAGGACTAGGGAGCAGTACTTC.

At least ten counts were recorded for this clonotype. The CDR3 loop is CASSPFSGGPNEQYF. The CDR3 coding sequence is TGTGCCAGCAGCCCCTTTAGCGGGGGGCCCAACGAGCAGTACTTC. V gene TRBV7-9 combines with J gene TRBJ2-7, with TRBD2 matching 10 bases. The germline CDR1 and CDR2 sequences are SEHNR and FQNEAQ (reference sequence). Trimming cost V 5 bases and J 5 bases; bases outside gene matches: 9. This CDR3 has 15 amino acids.

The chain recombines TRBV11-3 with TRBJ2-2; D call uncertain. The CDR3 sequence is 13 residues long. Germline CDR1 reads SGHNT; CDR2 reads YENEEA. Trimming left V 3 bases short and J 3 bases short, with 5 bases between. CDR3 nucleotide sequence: TGTGCCAGCAGCTTCCCCCACACCGGGGAGCTGTTTTTT. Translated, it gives CASSFPHTGELFF.

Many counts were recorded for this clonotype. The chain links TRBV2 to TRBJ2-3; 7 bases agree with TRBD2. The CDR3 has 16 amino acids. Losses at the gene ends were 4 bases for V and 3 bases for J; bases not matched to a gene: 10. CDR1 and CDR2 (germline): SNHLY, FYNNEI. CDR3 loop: CASSGLGLGETDTQYF. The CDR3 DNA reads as TGTGCCAGCAGTGGTCTCGGACTAGGGGAGACAGATACGCAGTATTTT.

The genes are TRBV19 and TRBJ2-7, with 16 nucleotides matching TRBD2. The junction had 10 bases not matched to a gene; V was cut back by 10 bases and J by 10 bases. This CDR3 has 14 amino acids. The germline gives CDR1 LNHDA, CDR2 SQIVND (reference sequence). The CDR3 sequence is CATAPGLAGGGQYF. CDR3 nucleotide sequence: TGTGCCACCGCGCCGGGACTAGCGGGAGGGGGACAGTACTTC.

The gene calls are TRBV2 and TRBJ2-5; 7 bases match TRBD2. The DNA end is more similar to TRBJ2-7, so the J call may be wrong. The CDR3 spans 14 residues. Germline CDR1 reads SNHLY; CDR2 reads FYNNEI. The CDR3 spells CASSVGRVSYEQYF. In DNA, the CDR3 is TGTGCCAGCAGTGTGGGGAGGGTGTCCTACGAGCAGTACTTC.

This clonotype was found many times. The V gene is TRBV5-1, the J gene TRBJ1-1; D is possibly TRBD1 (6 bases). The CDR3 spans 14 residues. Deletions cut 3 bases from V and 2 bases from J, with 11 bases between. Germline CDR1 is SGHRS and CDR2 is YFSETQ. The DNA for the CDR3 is TGCGCCAGCAGCTGGGACAACGCTAACACTGAAGCTTTCTTT. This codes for CASSWDNANTEAFF. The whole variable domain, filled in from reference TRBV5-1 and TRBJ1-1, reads KAGVTQTPRYLIKTRGQQVTLSCSPISGHRSVSWYQQTPGQGLQFLFEYFSETQRNKGNFPGRFSGRQFSNSRSEMNVSTLELGDSALYLCASSWDNANTEAFFGQGTRLTVV.

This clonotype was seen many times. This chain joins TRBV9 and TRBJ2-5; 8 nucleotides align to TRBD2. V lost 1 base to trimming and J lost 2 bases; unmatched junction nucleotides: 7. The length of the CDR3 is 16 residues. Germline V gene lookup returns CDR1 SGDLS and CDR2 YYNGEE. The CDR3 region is CASSVFGGDLQETQYF. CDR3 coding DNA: TGTGCCAGCAGCGTATTCGGGGGGGACCTACAAGAGACCCAGTACTTC.

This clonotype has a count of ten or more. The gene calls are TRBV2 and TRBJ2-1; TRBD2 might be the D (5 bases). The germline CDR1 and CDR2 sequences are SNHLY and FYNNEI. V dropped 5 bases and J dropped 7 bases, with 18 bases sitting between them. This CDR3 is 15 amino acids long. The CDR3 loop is CASSSGIRVGNEQFF. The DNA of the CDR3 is TGTGCCAGCAGTTCCGGGATTCGCGTGGGGAATGAGCAGTTCTTC. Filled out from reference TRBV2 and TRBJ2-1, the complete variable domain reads EPEVTQTPSHQVTQMGQEVILRCVPISNHLYFYWYRQILGQKVEFLVSFYNNEISEKSEIFDDQFSVERPDGSNFTLKIRSTKLEDSAMYFCASSSGIRVGNEQFFGPGTRLTVL.

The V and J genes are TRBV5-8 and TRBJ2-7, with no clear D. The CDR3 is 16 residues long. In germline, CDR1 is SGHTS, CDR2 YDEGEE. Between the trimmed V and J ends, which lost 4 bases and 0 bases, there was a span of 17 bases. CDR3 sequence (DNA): TGTGCCAGCAGCCGCGCAGGTCAGGATACCTCCTACGAGCAGTACTTC. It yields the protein CASSRAGQDTSYEQYF. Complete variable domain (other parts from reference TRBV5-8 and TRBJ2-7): EAGVTQSPTHLIKTRGQQATLRCSPISGHTSVYWYQQALGLGLQFLLWYDEGEERNRGNFPPRFSGRQFPNYSSELNVNALELEDSALYLCASSRAGQDTSYEQYFGPGTRLTVT.

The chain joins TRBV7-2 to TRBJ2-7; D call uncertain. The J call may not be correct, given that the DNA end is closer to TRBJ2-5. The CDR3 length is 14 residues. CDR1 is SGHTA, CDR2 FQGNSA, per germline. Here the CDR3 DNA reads TGTGCCAGCAGCTCCGTGACTCGGGAAGAGACCCAGTACTTC. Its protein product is CASSSVTREETQYF.

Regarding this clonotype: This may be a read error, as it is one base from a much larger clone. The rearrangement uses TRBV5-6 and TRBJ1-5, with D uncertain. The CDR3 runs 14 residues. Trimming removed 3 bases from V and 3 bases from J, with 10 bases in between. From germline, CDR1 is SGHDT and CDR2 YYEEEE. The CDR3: CASSSRLLNQPQHF. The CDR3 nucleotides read TGTGCCAGCAGCTCCCGTCTCCTCAATCAGCCCCAGCATTTT.

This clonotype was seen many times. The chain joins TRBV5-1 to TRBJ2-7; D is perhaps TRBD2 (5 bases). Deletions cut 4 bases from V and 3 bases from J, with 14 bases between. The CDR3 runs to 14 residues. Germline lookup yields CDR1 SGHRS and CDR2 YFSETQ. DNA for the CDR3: TGCGCCAGCAGCGCCGGGTCCGGACTCTACGAGCAGTACTTC. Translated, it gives CASSAGSGLYEQYF.

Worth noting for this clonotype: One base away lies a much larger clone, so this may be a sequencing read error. Here the CDR3 reads CASSISIMGSDTQYF. The CDR3 nucleotides are TGCGCCAGCAGCATATCGATTATGGGATCAGATACGCAGTATTTT. V gene TRBV5-1 combines with J gene TRBJ2-3, with D hard to call. The length of the CDR3 is 15 residues. Germline CDR1 SGHRS, CDR2 YFSETQ. Trimming removed 4 bases at V and 4 bases at J, with 16 bases between.

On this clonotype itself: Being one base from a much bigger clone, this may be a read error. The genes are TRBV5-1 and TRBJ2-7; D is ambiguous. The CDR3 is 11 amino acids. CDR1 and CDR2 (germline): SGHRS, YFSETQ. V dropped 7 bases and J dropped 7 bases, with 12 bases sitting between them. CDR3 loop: CASSRVHEQYF. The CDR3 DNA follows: TGCGCCAGCTCCCGAGTCCATGAGCAGTACTTC.

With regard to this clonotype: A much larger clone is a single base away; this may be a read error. CDR3 residues: CAGSFLDTQYF. In DNA form, the CDR3 reads TGTGCCGGCAGCTTCCTCGATACGCAGTATTTT. The rearrangement uses TRBV13 and TRBJ2-3; D unresolved. The CDR3 consists of 11 residues. CDR1 is PRHDT and CDR2 is FYEKMQ in the germline V gene (reference sequence).

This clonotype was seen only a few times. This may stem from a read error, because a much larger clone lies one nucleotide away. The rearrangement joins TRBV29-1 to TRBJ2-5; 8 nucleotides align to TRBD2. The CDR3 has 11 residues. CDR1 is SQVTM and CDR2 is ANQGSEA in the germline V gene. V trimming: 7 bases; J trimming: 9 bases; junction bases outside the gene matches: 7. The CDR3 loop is CSGWSGGPQYF. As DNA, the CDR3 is TGCAGCGGATGGAGCGGGGGACCCCAGTACTTC.

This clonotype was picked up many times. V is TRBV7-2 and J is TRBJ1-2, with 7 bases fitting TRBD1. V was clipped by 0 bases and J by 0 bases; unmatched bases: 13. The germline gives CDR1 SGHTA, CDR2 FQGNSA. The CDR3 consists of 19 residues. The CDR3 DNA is TGTGCCAGCAGCTTAGCCTTAATTAGGAGACAGGGATCTAACTATGGCTACACCTTC. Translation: CASSLALIRRQGSNYGYTF.